The rows below give T cell receptor beta chains drawn from one sample of a study of blood T cells in healthy people across ages. TCRdb passed the 5' RACE reads through MiXCR, listing each CDR3 protein once. The sample records about 620,000 distinct CDR3 sequences, roughly 21% being singletons. The sample consisted of blood. These receptors all come from a man aged 65 to 79 in good health. The CDR3 runs from the conserved cysteine through the conserved F or W. Not every row has a clone size; where given, it reads once, few, many or a size class.

cdr3_aa: CASSPSLGANTEAFF
clone_size: .
j_call: TRBJ1-1
v_call: TRBV5-1

cdr3_aa: CSVVAGGPGGYYNEQFF
clone_size: few
j_call: TRBJ2-1
v_call: TRBV29-1

cdr3_aa: CATSDRDRSYEQYF
clone_size: few
j_call: .
v_call: TRBV24-1

cdr3_aa: CASSGQGSYNEQFF
clone_size: few
j_call: TRBJ2-1
v_call: TRBV7-2

cdr3_aa: CASSSEVGPYEQYF
clone_size: few
j_call: TRBJ2-7
v_call: TRBV12-3/TRBV12-4

cdr3_aa: CASSQTSGRATSTDTQYF
clone_size: .
j_call: TRBJ2-3
v_call: TRBV5-1

cdr3_aa: CASSWPNQPQHF
clone_size: .
j_call: TRBJ1-5
v_call: TRBV21-1

cdr3_aa: CASSTKWGGNTEAFF
clone_size: .
j_call: TRBJ1-1
v_call: TRBV21-1

cdr3_aa: CAIRSHPGNTIYF
clone_size: once
j_call: TRBJ1-3
v_call: TRBV10-3

cdr3_aa: CASSPRNWGRNTEAFF
clone_size: few
j_call: TRBJ1-1
v_call: TRBV3-1

cdr3_aa: CASSRGTHTDTQYF
clone_size: .
j_call: TRBJ2-3
v_call: TRBV7-3

cdr3_aa: CASRTGTGVEKLFF
clone_size: .
j_call: TRBJ1-4
v_call: TRBV12-3/TRBV12-4

cdr3_aa: CASSQEGASGNEQYF
clone_size: few
j_call: .
v_call: TRBV4-3

cdr3_aa: CATDGVTDTQYF
clone_size: .
j_call: TRBJ2-3
v_call: TRBV24-1

cdr3_aa: CASSYAPDPRGNQPQHF
clone_size: few
j_call: TRBJ1-5
v_call: TRBV6-2/TRBV6-3

cdr3_aa: CASSGAGADTEAFF
clone_size: .
j_call: TRBJ1-1
v_call: TRBV6-1

cdr3_aa: CSAARGTSTDTQYF
clone_size: .
j_call: TRBJ2-3
v_call: TRBV20-1

cdr3_aa: CASSPPAAESNEQFF
clone_size: .
j_call: .
v_call: TRBV18

cdr3_aa: CASSYRQNSPLHF
clone_size: .
j_call: TRBJ1-6
v_call: TRBV6-5

cdr3_aa: CSARPTGVGYGYTF
clone_size: .
j_call: TRBJ1-2
v_call: TRBV20-1

cdr3_aa: CASSQERLAGTGANVLTF
clone_size: few
j_call: TRBJ2-6
v_call: TRBV4-3

cdr3_aa: CASGWTARTDTQYF
clone_size: few
j_call: TRBJ2-3
v_call: TRBV2

cdr3_aa: CASSFSPLAGDYEQYF
clone_size: .
j_call: TRBJ2-7
v_call: TRBV12-3/TRBV12-4

cdr3_aa: CASSVGQQDEQFF
clone_size: .
j_call: TRBJ2-1
v_call: TRBV7-6

cdr3_aa: CSARRRSGGSTDTQYF
clone_size: few
j_call: TRBJ2-3
v_call: TRBV20-1